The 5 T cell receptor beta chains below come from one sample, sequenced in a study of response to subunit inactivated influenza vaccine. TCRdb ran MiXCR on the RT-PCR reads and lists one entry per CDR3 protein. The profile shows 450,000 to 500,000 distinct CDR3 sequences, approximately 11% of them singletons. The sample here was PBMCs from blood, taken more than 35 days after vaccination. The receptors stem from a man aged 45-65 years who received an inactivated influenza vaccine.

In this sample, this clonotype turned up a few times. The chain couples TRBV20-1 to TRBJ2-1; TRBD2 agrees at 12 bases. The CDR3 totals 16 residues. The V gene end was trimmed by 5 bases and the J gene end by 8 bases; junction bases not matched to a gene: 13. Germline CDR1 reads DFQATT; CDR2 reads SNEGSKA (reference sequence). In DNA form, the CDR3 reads TGCAGTGCTGAAGGATTTCTAGCGGGGGGGCTTGATGAGCAGTTCTTC. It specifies CSAEGFLAGGLDEQFF.

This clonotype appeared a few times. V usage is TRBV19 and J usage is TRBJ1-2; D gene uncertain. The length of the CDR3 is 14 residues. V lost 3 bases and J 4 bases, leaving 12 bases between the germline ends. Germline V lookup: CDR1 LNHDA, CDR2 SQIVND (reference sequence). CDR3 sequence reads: CASSMMAASYGYTF. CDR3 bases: TGTGCCAGTAGTATGATGGCAGCCTCCTATGGCTACACCTTC.

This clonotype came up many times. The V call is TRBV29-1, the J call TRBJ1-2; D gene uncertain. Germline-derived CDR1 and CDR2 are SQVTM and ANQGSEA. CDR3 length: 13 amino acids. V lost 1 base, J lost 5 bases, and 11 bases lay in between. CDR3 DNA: TGCAGCGTTGAAGGTCCAGAGGAGTATGGCTACACCTTC. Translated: CSVEGPEEYGYTF. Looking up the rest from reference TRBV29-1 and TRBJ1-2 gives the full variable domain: SAVISQKPSRDICQRGTSLTIQCQVDSQVTMMFWYRQQPGQSLTLIATANQGSEATYESGFVIDKFPISRPNLTFSTLTVSNMSPEDSSIYLCSVEGPEEYGYTFGSGTRLTVV.

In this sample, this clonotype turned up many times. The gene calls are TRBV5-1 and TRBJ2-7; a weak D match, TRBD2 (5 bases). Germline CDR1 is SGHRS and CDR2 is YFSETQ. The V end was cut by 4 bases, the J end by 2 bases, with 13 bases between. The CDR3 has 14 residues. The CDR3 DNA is TGCGCCAGCAGCCTGGACTTCCTGACCTACGAGCAGTACTTC. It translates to CASSLDFLTYEQYF. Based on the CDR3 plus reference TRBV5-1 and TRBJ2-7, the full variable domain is KAGVTQTPRYLIKTRGQQVTLSCSPISGHRSVSWYQQTPGQGLQFLFEYFSETQRNKGNFPGRFSGRQFSNSRSEMNVSTLELGDSALYLCASSLDFLTYEQYFGPGTRLTVT.

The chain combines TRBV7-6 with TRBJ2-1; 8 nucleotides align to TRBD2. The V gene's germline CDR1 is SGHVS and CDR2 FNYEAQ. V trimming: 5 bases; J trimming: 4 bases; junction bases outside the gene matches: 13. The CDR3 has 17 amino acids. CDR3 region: CASSPNPGGRGYNEQFF. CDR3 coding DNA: TGTGCCAGCAGCCCTAATCCGGGGGGGAGGGGGTACAATGAGCAGTTCTTC.